This TCR beta chain came from a study of a mutant IDH1 vaccine in newly diagnosed glioma. Turning to the study itself: At weeks 1, 3, 5, 7, 11, 15, 19 and 23, patients received a vaccination, eight in all. In some groups vaccination began 4-6 weeks post-radiotherapy; others received it with temozolomide.

The germline CDR1 and CDR2 sequences are SGDLS and YYNGEE. Losses at the gene ends were 0 bases for V and 5 bases for J; bases not matched to a gene: 6. CDR3 length: 16 amino acids. A remark on this clone: The antigen remains unidentified.

TCRdb's copy holds only in-frame clones and misses some; the assay was immunoSEQ multiplex PCR. The sample includes tens of thousands of clones, approximately 80% of them seen just once. Time point indicated: week 23, last vaccination. Doses consisted of 300 ug of mutant IDH1 20-mer peptide each, paired with topical imiquimod. This receptor was taken from a man aged 35 to 55 with glioma. The rearrangement uses TRBV9 and TRBJ2-7; TRBD1 matches at 12 bases. The sequencing here drew on PBMCs, taken from a glioma patient whose treatment included an IDH1 peptide vaccine. The CDR3 here is CASSVAPGQGANEQYF. CDR3 bases: TGTGCCAGCAGCGTAGCGCCGGGACAGGGGGCGAACGAGCAGTACTTC. Full variable domain (outside the CDR3, taken from reference TRBV9 and TRBJ2-7): DSGVTQTPKHLITATGQRVTLRCSPRSGDLSVYWYQQSLDQGLQFLIQYYNGEERAKGNILERFSAQQFPDLHSELNLSSLELGDSALYFCASSVAPGQGANEQYFGPGTRLTVT.